The T cell receptor (beta chain) described here comes from a study of T cell repertoires in cytomegalovirus infection. V shed 6 bases and J shed 11 bases, with 16 bases lying between them. The CDR3 totals 12 residues. Germline CDR1 reads MNHNY; CDR2 reads SVGAGI (reference sequence). Concerning this clonotype: Antigen specificity is unknown.

TCRdb reprocessed the reads with MiXCR, giving one entry per CDR3 protein. There are a few hundred thousand distinct CDR3 sequences in the sample; over 20% occur only once, and over 15% lies in the top ten. Broader study findings: Cumulative frequency of public TCR beta families picked out carriers of CMV plus the relevant HLA. The ex vivo response was dominated by HLA-C-restricted CMV-specific TCR beta clonotypes.

The TCR comes from a human donor in good health (CMV status not recorded). Some clones in this sample may be carry-over from other donors' samples. The V gene is TRBV6-6, the J gene TRBJ1-1, with D perhaps matching TRBD1 (5 bases). Source material: CD8+ T cells from PBMCs. The CDR3: CASRPDGKGAFF. The CDR3 DNA follows: TGTGCCAGCAGACCCGACGGTAAGGGGGCTTTCTTT.